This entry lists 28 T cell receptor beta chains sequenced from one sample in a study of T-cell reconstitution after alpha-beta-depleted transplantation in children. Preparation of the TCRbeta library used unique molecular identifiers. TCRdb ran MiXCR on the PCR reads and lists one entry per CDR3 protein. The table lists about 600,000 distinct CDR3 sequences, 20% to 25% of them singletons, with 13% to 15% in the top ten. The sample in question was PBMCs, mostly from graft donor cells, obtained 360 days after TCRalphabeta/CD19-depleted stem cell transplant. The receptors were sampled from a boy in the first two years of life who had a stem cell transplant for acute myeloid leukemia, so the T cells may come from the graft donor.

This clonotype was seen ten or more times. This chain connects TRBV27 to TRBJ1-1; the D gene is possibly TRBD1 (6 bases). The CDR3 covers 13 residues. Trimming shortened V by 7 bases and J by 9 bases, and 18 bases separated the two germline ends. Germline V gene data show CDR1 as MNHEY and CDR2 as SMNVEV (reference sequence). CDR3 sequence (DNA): TGTGCCAGCATGATGTATCCCCAGGGGAAAGCTTTCTTT. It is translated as CASMMYPQGKAFF.

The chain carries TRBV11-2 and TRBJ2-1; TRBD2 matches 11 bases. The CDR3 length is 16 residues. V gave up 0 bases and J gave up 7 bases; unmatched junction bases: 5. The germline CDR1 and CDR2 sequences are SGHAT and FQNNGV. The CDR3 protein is CASSLDSGGAWNEQFF. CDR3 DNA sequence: TGTGCCAGCAGCTTAGATAGCGGGGGGGCTTGGAATGAGCAGTTCTTC. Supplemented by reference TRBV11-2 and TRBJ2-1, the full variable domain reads EAGVAQSPRYKIIEKRQSVAFWCNPISGHATLYWYQQILGQGPKLLIQFQNNGVVDDSQLPKDRFSAERLKGVDSTLKIQPAKLEDSAVYLCASSLDSGGAWNEQFFGPGTRLTVL.

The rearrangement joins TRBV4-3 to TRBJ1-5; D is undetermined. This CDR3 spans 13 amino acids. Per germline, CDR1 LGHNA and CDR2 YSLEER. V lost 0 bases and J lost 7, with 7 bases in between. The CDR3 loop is CASSQELSQPQHF. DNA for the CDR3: TGCGCCAGCAGCCAAGAGTTAAGCCAGCCCCAGCATTTT.

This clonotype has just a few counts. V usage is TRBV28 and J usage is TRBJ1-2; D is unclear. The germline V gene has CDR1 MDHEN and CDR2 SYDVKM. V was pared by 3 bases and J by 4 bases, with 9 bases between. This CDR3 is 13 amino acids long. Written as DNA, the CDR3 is TGTGCCAGCAGTTTGTCCGGGGTCTATGGCTACACCTTC. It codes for CASSLSGVYGYTF.

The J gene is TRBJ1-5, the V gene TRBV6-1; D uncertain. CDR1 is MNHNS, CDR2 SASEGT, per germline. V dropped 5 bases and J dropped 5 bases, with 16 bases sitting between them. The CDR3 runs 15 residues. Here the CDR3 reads CASSQNPLGDQPQHF. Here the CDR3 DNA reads TGTGCCAGCAGTCAGAATCCTCTCGGGGATCAGCCCCAGCATTTT.

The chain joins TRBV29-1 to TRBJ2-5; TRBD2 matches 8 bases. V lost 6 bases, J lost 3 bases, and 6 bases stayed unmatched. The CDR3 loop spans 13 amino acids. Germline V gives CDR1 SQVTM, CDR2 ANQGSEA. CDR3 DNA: TGCAGCGTCCTTTCGGGAGGGGAAGAGACCCAGTACTTC. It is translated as CSVLSGGEETQYF.

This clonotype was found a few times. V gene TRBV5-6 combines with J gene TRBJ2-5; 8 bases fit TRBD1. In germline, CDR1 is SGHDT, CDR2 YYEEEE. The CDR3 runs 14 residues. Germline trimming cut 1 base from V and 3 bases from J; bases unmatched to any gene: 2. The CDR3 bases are TGTGCCAGCAGCTTGTCACAGGGGGAAGAGACCCAGTACTTC. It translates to CASSLSQGEETQYF.

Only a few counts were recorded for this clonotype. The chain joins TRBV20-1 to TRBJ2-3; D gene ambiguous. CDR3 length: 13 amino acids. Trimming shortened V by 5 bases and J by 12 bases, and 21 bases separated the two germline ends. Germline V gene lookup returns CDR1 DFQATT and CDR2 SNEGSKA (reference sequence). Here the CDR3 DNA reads TGCAGTGCTGCCGATCTACGCCATACCACTCAGTATTTT. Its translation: CSAADLRHTTQYF.

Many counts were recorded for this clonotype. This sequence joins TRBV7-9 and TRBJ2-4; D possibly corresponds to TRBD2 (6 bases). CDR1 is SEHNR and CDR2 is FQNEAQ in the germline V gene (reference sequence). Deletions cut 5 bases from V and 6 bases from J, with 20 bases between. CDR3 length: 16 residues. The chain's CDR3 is CASSPRRGPEGNIQYF. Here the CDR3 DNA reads TGTGCCAGCAGCCCTCGGCGGGGCCCTGAGGGAAACATTCAGTACTTC. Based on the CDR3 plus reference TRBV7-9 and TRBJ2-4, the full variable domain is DTGVSQNPRHKITKRGQNVTFRCDPISEHNRLYWYRQTLGQGPEFLTYFQNEAQLEKSRLLSDRFSAERPKGSFSTLEIQRTEQGDSAMYLCASSPRRGPEGNIQYFGAGTRLSVL.

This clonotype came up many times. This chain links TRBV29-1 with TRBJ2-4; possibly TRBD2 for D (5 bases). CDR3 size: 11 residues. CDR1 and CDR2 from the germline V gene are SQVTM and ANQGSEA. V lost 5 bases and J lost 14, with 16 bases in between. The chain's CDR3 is CSVSRAGQEYF. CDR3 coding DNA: TGCAGCGTTTCGAGGGCAGGCCAGGAGTACTTC. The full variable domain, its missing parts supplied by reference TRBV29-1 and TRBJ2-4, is SAVISQKPSRDICQRGTSLTIQCQVDSQVTMMFWYRQQPGQSLTLIATANQGSEATYESGFVIDKFPISRPNLTFSTLTVSNMSPEDSSIYLCSVSRAGQEYFGAGTRLSVL.

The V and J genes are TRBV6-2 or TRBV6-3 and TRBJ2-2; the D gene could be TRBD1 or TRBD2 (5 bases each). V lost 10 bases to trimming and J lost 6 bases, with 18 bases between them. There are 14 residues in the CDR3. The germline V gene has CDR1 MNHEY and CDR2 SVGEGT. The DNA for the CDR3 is TGTGCCATCAAGATCGACGGGGCCCCCGGGGAGCTGTTTTTT. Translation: CAIKIDGAPGELFF.

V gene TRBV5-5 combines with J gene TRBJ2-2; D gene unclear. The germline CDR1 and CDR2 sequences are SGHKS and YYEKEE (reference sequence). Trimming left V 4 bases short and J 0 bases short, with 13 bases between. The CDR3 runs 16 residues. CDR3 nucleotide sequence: TGTGCCAGCAGCCCTCCGAGCCTCACGAACACCGGGGAGCTGTTTTTT. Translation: CASSPPSLTNTGELFF.

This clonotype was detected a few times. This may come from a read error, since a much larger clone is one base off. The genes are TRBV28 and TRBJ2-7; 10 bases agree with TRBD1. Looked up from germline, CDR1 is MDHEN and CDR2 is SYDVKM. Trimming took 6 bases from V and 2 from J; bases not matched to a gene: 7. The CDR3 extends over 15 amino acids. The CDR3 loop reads CASSPSGTGAYEQYF. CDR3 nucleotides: TGTGCCAGCAGCCCCTCCGGGACAGGGGCCTACGAGCAGTACTTC.

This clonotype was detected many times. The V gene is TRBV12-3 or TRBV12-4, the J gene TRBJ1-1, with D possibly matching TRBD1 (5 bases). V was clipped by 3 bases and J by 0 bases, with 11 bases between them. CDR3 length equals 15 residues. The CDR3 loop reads CASSLSGPMNTEAFF. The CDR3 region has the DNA TGTGCCAGCAGTTTGTCAGGGCCCATGAACACTGAAGCTTTCTTT.

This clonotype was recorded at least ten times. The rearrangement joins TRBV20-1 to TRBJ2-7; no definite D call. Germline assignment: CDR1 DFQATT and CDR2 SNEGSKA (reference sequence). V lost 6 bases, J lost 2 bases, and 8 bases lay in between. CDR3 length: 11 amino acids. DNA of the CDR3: TGCAGTGCCCAGTCCACCTACGAGCAGTACTTC. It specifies CSAQSTYEQYF.

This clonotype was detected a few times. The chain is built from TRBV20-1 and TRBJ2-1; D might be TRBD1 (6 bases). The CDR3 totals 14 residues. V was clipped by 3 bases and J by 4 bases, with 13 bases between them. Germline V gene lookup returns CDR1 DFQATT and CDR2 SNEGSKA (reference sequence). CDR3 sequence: CSASAGATYNEQFF. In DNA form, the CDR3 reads TGCAGTGCTAGTGCAGGGGCAACTTACAATGAGCAGTTCTTC.

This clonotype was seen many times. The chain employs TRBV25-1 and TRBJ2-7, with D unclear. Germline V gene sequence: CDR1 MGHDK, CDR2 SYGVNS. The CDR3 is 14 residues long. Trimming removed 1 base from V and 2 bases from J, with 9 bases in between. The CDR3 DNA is TGTGCCAGCAGTGAATTCCCGAAAACCTACGAGCAGTACTTC. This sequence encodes CASSEFPKTYEQYF.

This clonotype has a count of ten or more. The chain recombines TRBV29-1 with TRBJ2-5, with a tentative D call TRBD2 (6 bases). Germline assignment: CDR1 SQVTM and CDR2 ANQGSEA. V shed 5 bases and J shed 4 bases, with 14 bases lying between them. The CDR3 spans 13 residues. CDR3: CSVFGARGETQYF. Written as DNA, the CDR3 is TGCAGCGTTTTTGGAGCGCGGGGAGAGACCCAGTACTTC.

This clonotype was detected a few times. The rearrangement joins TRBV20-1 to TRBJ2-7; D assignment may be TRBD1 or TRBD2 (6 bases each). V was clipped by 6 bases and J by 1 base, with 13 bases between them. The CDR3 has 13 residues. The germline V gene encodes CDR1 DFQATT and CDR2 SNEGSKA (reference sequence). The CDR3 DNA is TGCAGTGCCAAGGGGGGCCTGTCCTACGAGCAGTACTTC. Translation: CSAKGGLSYEQYF.

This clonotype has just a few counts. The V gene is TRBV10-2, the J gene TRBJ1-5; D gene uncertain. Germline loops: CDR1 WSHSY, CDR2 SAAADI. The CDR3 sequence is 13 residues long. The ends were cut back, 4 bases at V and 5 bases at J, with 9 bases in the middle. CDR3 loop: CASSARLHQPQHF. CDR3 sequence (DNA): TGCGCCAGCAGTGCGCGGCTCCATCAGCCCCAGCATTTT.

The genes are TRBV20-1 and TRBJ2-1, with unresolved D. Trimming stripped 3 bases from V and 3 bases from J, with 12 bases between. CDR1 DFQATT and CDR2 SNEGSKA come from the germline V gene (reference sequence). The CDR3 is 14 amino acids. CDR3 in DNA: TGCAGTGCTAGTCTCTCGCGCCTCTACAATGAGCAGTTCTTC. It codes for CSASLSRLYNEQFF.

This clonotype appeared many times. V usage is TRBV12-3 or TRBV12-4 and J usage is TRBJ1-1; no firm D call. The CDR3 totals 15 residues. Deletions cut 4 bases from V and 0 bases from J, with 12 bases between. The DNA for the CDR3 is TGTGCCAGCAGTTCAAGGACGGCATTGAACACTGAAGCTTTCTTT. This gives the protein CASSSRTALNTEAFF.

The CDR3 DNA reads as TGCAGCGTTGGGACAGGGAGCGGCGAGCAGTACGTC. It specifies CSVGTGSGEQYV. V is TRBV29-1 and J is TRBJ2-7, with 8 positions matching TRBD1. The CDR3 contains 12 residues. Unmatched junction bases numbered 5, after V lost 4 bases and J lost 6 bases. Germline-derived CDR1 and CDR2 are SQVTM and ANQGSEA.

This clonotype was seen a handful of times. The CDR3 loop is CSARARGGQNQLFF. The CDR3 nucleotides read TGCAGTGCTAGAGCCCGAGGAGGCCAGAACCAACTGTTCTTC. The gene calls are TRBV20-1 and TRBJ2-1; possibly TRBD2 for D (5 bases). This CDR3 comprises 14 residues. The V gene's germline CDR1 is DFQATT and CDR2 SNEGSKA (reference sequence). Trimming cost V 1 base and J 15 bases, with 22 bases left between them.

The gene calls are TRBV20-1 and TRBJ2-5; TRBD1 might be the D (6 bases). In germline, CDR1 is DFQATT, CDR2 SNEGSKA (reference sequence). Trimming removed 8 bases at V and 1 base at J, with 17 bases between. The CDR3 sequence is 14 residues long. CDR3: CSPPSGAIQETQYF. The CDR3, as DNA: TGCAGTCCCCCGTCAGGGGCTATCCAAGAGACCCAGTACTTC.

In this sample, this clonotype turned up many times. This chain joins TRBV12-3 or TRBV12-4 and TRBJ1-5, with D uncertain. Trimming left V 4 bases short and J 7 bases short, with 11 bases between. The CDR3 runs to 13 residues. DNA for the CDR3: TGTGCCAGCAGTTCCCCCCCAGCACAGCCCCAGCATTTT. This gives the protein CASSSPPAQPQHF.

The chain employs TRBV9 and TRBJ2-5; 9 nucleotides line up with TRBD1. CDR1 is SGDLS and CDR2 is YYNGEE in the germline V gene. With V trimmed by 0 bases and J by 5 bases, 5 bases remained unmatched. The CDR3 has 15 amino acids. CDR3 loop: CASSVGQGGGETQYF. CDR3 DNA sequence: TGTGCCAGCAGCGTAGGACAGGGGGGAGGGGAGACCCAGTACTTC.

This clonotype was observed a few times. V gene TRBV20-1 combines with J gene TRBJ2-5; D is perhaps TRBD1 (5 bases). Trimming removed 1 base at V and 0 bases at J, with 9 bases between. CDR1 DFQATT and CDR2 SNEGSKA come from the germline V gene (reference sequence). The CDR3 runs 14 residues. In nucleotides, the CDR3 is TGCAGTGCTAGAGTGACAGTAAACCAAGAGACCCAGTACTTC. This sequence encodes CSARVTVNQETQYF.